This TCR beta chain was found in a study of cytomegalovirus exposure and HLA in healthy donors. 60 Vbeta and 13 Jbeta primers were used in PCR. Libraries were prepared by immunoSEQ multiplex PCR; TCRdb keeps only in-frame clonotypes and omits some of them. The table has about 70,000 clones, 74% seen once. J gave up 4 bases and V 4 bases, and 9 bases lay outside the gene matches. The germline V gene has CDR1 SGHRS and CDR2 YFSETQ. The length of the CDR3 is 15 residues. Worth noting for this clone: Antigen specificity is unknown.

Study conclusions and caveats: Associated with HLA alleles at 0.05 false discovery rate in a later analysis were some 18,000 TCR beta sequences. Reported findings show TCR beta sequences accurately forecast HLA-A and HLA-B alleles in most subjects.

This sequence was found in a human donor in good health. Material for sequencing was PBMCs. The chain is built from TRBV5-1 and TRBJ1-2, with 8 nucleotides matching TRBD1. The CDR3 bases are TGCGCCAGCAGCCCGGGAGGAGGGACAGGCTATGGCTACACCTTC. This gives the protein CASSPGGGTGYGYTF.